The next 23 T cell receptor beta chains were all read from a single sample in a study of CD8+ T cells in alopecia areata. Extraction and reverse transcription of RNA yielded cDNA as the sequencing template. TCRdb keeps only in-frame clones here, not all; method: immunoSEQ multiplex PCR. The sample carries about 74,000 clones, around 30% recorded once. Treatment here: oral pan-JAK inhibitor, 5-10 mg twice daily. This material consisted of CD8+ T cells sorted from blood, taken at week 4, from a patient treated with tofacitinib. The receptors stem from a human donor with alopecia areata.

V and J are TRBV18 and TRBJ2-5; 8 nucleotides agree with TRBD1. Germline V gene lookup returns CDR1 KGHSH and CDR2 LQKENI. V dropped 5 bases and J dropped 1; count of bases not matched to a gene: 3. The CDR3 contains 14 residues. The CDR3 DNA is TGTGCCAGCTCAGGGGGACAGGCCCAAGAGACCCAGTACTTC. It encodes CASSGGQAQETQYF. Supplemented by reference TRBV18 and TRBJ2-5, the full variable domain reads NAGVMQNPRHLVRRRGQEARLRCSPMKGHSHVYWYRQLPEEGLKFMVYLQKENIIDESGMPKERFSAEFPKEGPSILRIQQVVRGDSAAYFCASSGGQAQETQYFGPGTRLLVL.

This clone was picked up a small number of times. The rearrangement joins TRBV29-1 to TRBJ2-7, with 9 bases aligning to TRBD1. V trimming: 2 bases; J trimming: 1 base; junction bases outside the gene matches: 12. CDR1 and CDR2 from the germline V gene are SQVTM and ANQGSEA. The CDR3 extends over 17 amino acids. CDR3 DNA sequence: TGCAGCGTTGAAACCGGGACAGGGCTTCCCTCATCCTACGAGCAGTACTTC. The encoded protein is CSVETGTGLPSSYEQYF.

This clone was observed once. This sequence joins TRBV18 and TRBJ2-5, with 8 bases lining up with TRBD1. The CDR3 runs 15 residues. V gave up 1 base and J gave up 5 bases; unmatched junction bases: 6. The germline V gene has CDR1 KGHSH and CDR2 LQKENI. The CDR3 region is CASSPQDRGGETQYF. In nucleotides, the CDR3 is TGTGCCAGCTCACCACAAGACAGGGGAGGCGAGACCCAGTACTTC.

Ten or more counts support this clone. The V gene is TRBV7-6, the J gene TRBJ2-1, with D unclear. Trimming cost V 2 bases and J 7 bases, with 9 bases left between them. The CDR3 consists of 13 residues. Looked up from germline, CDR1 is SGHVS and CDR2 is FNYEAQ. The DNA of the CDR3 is TGTGCCAGCAGCTTATACTCTAGGAATGAGCAGTTCTTC. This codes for CASSLYSRNEQFF.

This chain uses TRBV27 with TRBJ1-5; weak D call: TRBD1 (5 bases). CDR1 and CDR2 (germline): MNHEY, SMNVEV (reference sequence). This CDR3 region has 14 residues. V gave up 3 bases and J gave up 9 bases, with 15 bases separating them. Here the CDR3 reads CASSLGGRERPQHF. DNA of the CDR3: TGTGCCAGCAGTTTGGGAGGCAGGGAACGGCCCCAGCATTTT.

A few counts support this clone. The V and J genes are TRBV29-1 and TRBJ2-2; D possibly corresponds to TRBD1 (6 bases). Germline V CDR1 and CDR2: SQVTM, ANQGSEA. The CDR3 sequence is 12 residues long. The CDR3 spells CSPPGVTGELFF. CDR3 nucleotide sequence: TGCAGTCCCCCAGGGGTCACCGGGGAGCTGTTTTTT.

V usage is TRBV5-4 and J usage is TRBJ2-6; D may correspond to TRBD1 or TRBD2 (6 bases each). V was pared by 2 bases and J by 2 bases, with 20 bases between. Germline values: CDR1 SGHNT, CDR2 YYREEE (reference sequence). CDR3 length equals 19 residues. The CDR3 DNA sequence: TGTGCCAGCAGCTTTGACAGGAGGGGGGTCTTACCTGGGGCCAACGTCCTGACTTTC. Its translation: CASSFDRRGVLPGANVLTF.

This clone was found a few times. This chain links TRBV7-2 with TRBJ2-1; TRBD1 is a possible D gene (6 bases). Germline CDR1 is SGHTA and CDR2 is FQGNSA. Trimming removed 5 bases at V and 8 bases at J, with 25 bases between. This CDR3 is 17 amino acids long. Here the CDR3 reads CASSPTSYTGLGDEQFF. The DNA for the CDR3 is TGTGCCAGCAGCCCAACCAGCTATACAGGGTTGGGCGATGAGCAGTTCTTC.

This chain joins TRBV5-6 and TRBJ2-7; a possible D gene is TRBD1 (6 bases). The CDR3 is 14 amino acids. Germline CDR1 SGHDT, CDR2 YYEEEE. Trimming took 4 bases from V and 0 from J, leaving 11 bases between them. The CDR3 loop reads CASSGQPSSYEQYF. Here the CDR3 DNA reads TGTGCCAGCAGCGGACAGCCAAGCTCCTACGAGCAGTACTTC.

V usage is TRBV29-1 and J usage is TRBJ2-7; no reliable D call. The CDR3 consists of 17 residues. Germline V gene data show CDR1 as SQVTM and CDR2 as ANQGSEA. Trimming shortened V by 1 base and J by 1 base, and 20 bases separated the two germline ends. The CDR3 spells CSVEGPHGTARSYEQYF. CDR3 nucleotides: TGCAGCGTTGAAGGACCCCACGGCACAGCAAGATCCTACGAGCAGTACTTC.

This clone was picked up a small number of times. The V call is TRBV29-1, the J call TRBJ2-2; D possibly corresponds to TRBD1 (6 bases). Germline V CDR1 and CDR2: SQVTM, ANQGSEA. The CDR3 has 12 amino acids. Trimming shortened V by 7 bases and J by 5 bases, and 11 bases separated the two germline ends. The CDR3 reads CSADTGTGELFF. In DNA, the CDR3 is TGCAGCGCTGATACAGGGACCGGGGAGCTGTTTTTT.

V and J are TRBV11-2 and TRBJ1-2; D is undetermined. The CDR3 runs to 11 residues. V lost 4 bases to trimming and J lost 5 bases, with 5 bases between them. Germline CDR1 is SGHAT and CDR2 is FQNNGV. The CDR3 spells CASSSTYGYTF. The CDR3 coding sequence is TGTGCCAGCAGCTCCACGTATGGCTACACCTTC. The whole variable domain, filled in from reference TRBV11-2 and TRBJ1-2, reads EAGVAQSPRYKIIEKRQSVAFWCNPISGHATLYWYQQILGQGPKLLIQFQNNGVVDDSQLPKDRFSAERLKGVDSTLKIQPAKLEDSAVYLCASSSTYGYTFGSGTRLTVV.

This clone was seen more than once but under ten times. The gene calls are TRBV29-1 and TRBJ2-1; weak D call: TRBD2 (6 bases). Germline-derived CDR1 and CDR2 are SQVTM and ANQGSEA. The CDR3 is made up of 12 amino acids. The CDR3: CTFSWAGSEQFF. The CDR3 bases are TGCACCTTTAGTTGGGCGGGGAGTGAGCAGTTCTTC.

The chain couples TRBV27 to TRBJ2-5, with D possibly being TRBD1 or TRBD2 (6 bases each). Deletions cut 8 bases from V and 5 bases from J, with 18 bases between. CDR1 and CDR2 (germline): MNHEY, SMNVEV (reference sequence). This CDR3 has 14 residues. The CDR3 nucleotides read TGTGCCAGCGCCTACCCGGGGGCCCTGGAGACCCAGTACTTC. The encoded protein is CASAYPGALETQYF.

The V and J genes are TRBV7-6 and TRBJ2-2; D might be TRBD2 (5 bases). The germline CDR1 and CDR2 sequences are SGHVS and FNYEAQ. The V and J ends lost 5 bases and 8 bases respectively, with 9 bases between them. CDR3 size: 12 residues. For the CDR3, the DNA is TGTGCCAGCAGCCGGAGGCCGGGGGAGCTGTTTTTT. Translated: CASSRRPGELFF.

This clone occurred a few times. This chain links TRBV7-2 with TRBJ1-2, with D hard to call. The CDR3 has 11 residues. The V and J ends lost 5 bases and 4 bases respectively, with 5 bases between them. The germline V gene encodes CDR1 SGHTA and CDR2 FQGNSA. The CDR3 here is CASSNSYGYTF. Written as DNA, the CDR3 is TGTGCCAGCAGCAATTCCTATGGCTACACCTTC. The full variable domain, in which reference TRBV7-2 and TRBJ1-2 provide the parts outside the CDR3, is GAGVSQSPSNKVTEKGKDVELRCDPISGHTALYWYRQSLGQGLEFLIYFQGNSAPDKSGLPSDRFSAERTGGSVSTLTIQRTQQEDSAVYLCASSNSYGYTFGSGTRLTVV.

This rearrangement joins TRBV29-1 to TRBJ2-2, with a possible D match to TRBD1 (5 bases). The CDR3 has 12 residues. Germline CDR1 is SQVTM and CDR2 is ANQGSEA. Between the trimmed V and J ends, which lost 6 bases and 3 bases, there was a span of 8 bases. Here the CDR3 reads CSVLGDTGELFF. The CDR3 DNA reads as TGCAGCGTCTTAGGGGACACCGGGGAGCTGTTTTTT.

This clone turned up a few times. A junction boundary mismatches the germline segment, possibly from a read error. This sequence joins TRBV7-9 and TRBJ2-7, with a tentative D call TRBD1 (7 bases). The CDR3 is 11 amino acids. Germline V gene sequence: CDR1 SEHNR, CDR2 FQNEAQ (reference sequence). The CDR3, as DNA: TGCGCTGCGGGACAGACCCTCGAGCAGTACTTC. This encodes CAAGQTLEQYF.

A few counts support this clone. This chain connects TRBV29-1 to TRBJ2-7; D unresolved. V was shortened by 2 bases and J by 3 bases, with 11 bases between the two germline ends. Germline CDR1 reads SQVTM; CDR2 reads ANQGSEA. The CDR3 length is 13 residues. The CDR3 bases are TGCAGCGTTGAATTTGAGGACCTCTACGAGCAGTACTTC. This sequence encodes CSVEFEDLYEQYF.

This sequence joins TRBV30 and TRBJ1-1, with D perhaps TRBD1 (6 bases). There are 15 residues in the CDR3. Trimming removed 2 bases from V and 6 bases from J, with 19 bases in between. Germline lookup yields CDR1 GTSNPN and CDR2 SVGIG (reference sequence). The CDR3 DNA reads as TGTGCCTGGAGTTTGACTCAAGGGGGAGGCGCTGAAGCTTTCTTT. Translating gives CAWSLTQGGGAEAFF.

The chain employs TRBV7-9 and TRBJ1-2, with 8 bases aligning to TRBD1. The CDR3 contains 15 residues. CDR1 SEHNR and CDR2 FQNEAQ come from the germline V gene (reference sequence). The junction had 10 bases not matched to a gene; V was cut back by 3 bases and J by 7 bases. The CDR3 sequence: CASSFSPTGDGGYTF. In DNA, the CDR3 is TGTGCCAGCAGCTTTTCTCCGACAGGGGATGGTGGCTACACCTTC. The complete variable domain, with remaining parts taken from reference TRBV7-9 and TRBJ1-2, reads DTGVSQNPRHKITKRGQNVTFRCDPISEHNRLYWYRQTLGQGPEFLTYFQNEAQLEKSRLLSDRFSAERPKGSFSTLEIQRTEQGDSAMYLCASSFSPTGDGGYTFGSGTRLTVV.

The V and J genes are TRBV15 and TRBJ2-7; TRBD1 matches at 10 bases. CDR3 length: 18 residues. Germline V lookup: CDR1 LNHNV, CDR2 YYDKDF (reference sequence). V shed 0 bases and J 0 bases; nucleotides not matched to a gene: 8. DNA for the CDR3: TGTGCCACCAGCAGAGATCCCCGGACAGGGGGAGTCTCCTACGAGCAGTACTTC. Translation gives CATSRDPRTGGVSYEQYF.

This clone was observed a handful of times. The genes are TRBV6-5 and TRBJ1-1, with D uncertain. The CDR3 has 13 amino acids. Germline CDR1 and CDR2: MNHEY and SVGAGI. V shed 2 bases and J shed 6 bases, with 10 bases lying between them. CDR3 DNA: TGTGCCAGCAGTTACCGCCTCGAGGCTGAAGCTTTCTTT. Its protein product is CASSYRLEAEAFF.